This T cell receptor beta chain appears in the sequencing data of a study of T cell responses to AZD1222 COVID-19 vaccine. General study points: Compared with day 0, the breadth and depth of the Spike-specific TCR repertoire rose significantly after two doses of AZD1222. The study sampled repertoires only after the peak T cell response. A reported finding is that nearly half of spike-specific TCRs target unmutated variant regions. Donors were chiefly white British, with a greater number of females, and clonal diversity was perhaps underestimated.

As for this clone: The target antigen is unknown.

This table comes from immunoSEQ multiplex PCR, and its TCRdb copy is limited to in-frame clones, with some not included. The sample yields about 130,000 clones, just over 85% seen once. Trimming took 4 bases from V and 9 from J, leaving 13 bases between them. Germline V gene lookup returns CDR1 WNHNN and CDR2 SYGVQD (reference sequence). The CDR3 is made up of 13 amino acids. The sequence was collected from an adult in good health. The chain uses TRBV10-1 and TRBJ2-1, with a possible D match to TRBD2 (5 bases). Here the sequenced sample was peripheral blood, taken on day 0 of MenACWY control vaccination. The CDR3 is CASSGGKHSEQFF. The CDR3 coding sequence is TGCGCCAGCAGTGGAGGGAAGCATTCTGAGCAGTTCTTC.